Detailed here is one TCR beta chain. The antigen is undetermined. This CDR3 comprises 20 residues. Trimming left V 0 bases short and J 5 bases short, with 29 bases between. Germline V gene lookup returns CDR1 SGHRS and CDR2 YFSETQ. These data come from a study of beta chain features in type 1 diabetes. Sequencing targeted expressed TCRB transcripts, as all isolated RNA had been reverse transcribed. Using immunoSEQ multiplex PCR, the repertoire was profiled, and TCRdb retains in-frame clones only, with some absent. The sample consists of about 240,000 clones, 25% to 30% of them appearing once. Points from the study as a whole: Researchers caution that PCR might favor shorter templates, equally among patients and controls.

The chain combines TRBV5-1 with TRBJ2-5; the D call may be TRBD1 or TRBD2 (9 bases each). The sequenced sample was central memory CD4+ T cells from blood. This sequence originates from a man in his thirties or forties in good health. CDR3 in DNA: TGCGCCAGCAGCTTGGCCGCATGGGACAGGGAAAGCGGGAGGAAGGAGACCCAGTACTTC. As protein: CASSLAAWDRESGRKETQYF.